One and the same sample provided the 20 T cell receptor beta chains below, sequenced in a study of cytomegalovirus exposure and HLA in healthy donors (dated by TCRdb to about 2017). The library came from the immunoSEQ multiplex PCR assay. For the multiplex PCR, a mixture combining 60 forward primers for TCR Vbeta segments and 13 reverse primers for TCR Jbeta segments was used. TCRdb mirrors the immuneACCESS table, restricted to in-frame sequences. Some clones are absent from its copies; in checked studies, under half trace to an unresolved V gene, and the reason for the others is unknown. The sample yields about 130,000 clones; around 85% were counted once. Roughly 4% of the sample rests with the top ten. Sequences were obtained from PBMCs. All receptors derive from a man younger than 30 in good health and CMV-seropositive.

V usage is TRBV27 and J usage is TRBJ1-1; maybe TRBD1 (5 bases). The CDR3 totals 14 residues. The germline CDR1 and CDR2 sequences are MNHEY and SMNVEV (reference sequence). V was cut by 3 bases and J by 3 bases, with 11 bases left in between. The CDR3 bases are TGTGCCAGCAGTTTCGGGGGGGGGTACACTGAAGCTTTCTTT. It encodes CASSFGGGYTEAFF.

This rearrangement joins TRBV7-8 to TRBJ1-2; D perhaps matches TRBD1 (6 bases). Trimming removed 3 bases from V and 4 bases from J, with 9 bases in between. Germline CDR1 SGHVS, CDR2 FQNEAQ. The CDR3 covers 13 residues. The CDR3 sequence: CASSFPGVYGYTF. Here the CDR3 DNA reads TGTGCCAGCAGCTTCCCAGGGGTCTATGGCTACACCTTC.

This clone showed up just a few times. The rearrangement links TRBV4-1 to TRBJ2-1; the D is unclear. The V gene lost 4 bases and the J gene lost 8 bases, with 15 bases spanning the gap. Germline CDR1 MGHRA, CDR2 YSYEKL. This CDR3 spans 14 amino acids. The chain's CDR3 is CASSLLGANDEQFF. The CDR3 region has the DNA TGCGCCAGCAGCCTCCTCGGAGCGAACGATGAGCAGTTCTTC.

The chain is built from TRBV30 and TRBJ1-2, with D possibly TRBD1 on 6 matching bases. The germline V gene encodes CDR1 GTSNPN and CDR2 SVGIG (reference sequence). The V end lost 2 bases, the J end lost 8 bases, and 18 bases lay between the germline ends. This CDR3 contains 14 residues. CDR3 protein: CAWSWAGADGGYTF. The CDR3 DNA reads TGTGCCTGGAGTTGGGCGGGGGCTGATGGGGGCTACACCTTC.

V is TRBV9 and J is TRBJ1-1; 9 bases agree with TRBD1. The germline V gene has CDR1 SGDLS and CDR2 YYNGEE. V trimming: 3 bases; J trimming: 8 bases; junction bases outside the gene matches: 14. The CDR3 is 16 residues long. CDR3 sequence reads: CASSASQGAGGEEAFF. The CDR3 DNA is TGTGCCAGCAGCGCATCACAGGGGGCGGGGGGAGAGGAAGCTTTCTTT.

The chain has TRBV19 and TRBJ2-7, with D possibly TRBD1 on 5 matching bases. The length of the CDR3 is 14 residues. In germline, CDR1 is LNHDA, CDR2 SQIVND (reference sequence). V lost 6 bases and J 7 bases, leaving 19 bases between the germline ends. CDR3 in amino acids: CASSRTHQGVEQYF. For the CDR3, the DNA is TGTGCCAGTAGCAGGACCCACCAGGGCGTAGAGCAGTACTTC.

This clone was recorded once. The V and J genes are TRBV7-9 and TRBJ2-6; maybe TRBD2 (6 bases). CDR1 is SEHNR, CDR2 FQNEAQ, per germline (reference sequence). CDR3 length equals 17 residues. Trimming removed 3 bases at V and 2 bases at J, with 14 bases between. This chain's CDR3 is CASSFWREGPGANVLTF. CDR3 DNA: TGTGCCAGCAGCTTCTGGAGGGAAGGTCCTGGGGCCAACGTCCTGACTTTC.

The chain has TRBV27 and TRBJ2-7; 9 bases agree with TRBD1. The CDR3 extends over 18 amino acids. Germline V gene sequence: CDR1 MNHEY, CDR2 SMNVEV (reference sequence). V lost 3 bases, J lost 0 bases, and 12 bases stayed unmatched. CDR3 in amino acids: CASSFTAAGQGRSYEQYF. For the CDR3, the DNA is TGTGCCAGCAGTTTCACTGCCGCGGGACAGGGTCGCTCCTACGAGCAGTACTTC.

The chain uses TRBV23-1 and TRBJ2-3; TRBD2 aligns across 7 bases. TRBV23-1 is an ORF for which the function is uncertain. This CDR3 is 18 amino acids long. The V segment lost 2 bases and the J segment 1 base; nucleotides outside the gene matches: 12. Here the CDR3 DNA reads TGCGCCAGCAGTCAAATCCACCCTGGACTAGGAGGCACAGATACGCAGTATTTT. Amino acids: CASSQIHPGLGGTDTQYF.

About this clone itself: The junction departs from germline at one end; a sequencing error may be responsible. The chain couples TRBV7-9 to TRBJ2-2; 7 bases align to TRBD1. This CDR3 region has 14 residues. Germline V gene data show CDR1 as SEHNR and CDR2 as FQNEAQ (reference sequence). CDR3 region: CSSSLVTGPGELFF. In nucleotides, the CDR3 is TGTTCCAGCAGCTTAGTGACAGGGCCCGGGGAGCTGTTTTTT.

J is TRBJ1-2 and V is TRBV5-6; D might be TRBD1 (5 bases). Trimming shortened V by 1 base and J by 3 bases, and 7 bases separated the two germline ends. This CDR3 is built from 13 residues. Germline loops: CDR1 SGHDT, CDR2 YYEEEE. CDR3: CASSLWGDYGYTF. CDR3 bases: TGTGCCAGCAGCTTGTGGGGCGACTATGGCTACACCTTC.

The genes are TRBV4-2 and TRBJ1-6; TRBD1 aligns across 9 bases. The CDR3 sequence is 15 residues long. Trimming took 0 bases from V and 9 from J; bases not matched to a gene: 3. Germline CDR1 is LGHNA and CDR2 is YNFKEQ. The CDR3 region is CASSQETGGRSPLHF. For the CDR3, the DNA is TGTGCCAGCAGCCAAGAGACAGGGGGTCGTTCACCCCTCCACTTT.

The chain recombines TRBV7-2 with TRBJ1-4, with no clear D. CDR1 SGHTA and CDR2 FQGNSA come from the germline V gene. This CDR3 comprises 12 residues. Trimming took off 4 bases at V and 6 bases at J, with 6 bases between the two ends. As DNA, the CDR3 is TGTGCCAGCAGCTCCCCGGATGAAAAACTGTTTTTT. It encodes CASSSPDEKLFF.

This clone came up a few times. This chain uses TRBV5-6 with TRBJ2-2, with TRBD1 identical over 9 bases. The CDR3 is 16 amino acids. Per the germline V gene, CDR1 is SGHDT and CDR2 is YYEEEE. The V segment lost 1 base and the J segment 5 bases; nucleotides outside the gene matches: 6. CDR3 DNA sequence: TGTGCCAGCAGCTTGTCGGACAGGGGCTTAACCGGGGAGCTGTTTTTT. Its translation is CASSLSDRGLTGELFF.

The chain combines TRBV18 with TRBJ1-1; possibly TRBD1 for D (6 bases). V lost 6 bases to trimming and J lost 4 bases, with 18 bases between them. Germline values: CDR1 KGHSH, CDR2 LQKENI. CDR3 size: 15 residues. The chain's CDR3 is CASSQYGGAATEAFF. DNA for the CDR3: TGTGCCAGCTCTCAATATGGGGGGGCCGCCACTGAAGCTTTCTTT.

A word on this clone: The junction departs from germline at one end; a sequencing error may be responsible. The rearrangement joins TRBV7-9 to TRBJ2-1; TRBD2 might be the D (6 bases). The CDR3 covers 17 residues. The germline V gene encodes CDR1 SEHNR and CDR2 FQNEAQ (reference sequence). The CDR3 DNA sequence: TGTTCCAGCAGCTTCTCTAGCGTAAGGCCCTCCTACAATGAGCAGTTCTTC. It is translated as CSSSFSSVRPSYNEQFF.

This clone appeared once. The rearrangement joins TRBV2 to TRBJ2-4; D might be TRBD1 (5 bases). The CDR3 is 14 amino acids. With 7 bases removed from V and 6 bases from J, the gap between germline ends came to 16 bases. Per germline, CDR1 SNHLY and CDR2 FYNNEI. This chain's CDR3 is CASIGQGFPNIQYF. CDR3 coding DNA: TGTGCCAGCATAGGGCAGGGATTCCCAAACATTCAGTACTTC. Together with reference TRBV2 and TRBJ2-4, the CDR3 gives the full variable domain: EPEVTQTPSHQVTQMGQEVILRCVPISNHLYFYWYRQILGQKVEFLVSFYNNEISEKSEIFDDQFSVERPDGSNFTLKIRSTKLEDSAMYFCASIGQGFPNIQYFGAGTRLSVL.

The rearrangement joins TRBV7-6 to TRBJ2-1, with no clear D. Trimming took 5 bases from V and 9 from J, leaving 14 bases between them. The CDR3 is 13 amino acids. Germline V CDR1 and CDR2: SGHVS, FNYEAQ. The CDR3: CASSPTSVSEQFF. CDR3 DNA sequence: TGTGCCAGCAGCCCTACCTCGGTTAGTGAGCAGTTCTTC. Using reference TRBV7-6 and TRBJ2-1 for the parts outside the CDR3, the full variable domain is GAGVSQSPRYKVTKRGQDVALRCDPISGHVSLYWYRQALGQGPEFLTYFNYEAQQDKSGLPNDRFSAERPEGSISTLTIQRTEQRDSAMYRCASSPTSVSEQFFGPGTRLTVL.

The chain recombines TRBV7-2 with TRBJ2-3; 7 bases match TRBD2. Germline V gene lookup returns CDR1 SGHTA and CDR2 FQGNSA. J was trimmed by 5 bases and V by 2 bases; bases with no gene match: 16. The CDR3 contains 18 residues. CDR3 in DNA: TGTGCCAGCAGCTTATTTCGCTGGGGGGGAGAGAAAGAAGATACGCAGTATTTT. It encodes CASSLFRWGGEKEDTQYF.

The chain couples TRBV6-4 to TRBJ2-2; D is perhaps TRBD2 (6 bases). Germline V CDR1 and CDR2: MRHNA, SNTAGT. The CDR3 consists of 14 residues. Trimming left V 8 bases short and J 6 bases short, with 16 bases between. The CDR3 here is CASRKDWGAGELFF. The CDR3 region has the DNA TGTGCCAGCCGAAAGGACTGGGGGGCCGGGGAGCTGTTTTTT.